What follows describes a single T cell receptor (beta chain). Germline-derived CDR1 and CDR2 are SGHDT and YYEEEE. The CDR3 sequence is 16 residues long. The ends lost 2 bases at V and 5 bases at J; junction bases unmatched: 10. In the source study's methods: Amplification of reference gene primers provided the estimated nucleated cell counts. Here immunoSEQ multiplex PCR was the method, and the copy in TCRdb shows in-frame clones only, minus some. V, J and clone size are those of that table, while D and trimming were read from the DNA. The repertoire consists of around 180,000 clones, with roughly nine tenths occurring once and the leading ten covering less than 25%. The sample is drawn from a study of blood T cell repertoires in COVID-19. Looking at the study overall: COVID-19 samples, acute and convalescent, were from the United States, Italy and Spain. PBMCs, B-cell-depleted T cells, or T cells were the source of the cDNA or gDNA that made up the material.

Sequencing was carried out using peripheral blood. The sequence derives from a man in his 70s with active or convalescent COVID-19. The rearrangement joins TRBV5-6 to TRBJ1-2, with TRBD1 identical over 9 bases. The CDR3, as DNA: TGTGCCAGCAGCTTAAACAGGGGGCTTCAGGAGTATGGCTACACCTTC. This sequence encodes CASSLNRGLQEYGYTF.